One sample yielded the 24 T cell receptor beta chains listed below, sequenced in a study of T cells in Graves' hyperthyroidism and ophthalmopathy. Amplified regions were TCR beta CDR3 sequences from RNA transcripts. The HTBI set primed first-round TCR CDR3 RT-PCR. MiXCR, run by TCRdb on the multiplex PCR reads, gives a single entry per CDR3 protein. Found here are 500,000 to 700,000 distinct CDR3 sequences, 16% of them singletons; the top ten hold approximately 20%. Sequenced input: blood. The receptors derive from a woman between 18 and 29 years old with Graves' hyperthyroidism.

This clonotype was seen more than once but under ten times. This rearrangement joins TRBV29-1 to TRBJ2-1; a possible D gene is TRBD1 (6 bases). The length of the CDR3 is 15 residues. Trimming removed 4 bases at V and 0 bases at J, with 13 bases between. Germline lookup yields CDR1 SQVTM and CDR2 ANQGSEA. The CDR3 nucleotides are TGCAGCGTTGCAGGGACAACCTTCTCCTACAATGAGCAGTTCTTC. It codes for CSVAGTTFSYNEQFF.

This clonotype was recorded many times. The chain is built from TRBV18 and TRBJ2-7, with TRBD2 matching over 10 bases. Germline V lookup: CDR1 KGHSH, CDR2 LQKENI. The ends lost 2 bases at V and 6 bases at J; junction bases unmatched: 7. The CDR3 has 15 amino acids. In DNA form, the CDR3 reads TGTGCCAGCTCACCAGGGCTAGCGGGGGATCCCGAGCAGTACTTC. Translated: CASSPGLAGDPEQYF.

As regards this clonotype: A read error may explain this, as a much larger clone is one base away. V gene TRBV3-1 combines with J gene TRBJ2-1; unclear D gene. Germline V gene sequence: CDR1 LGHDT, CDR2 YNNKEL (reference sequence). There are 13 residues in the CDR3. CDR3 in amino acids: CASSRSYYDEQFF. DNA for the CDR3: TGTGCCAGCAGCCGATCGTACTACGATGAGCAGTTCTTC.

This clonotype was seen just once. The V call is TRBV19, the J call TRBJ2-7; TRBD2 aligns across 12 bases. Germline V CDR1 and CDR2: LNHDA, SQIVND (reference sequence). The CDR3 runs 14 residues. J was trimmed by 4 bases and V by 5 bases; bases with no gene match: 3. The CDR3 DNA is TGTGCCAGTAGTTGGACTAGCGGGAAATACGAGCAGTACTTC. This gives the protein CASSWTSGKYEQYF.

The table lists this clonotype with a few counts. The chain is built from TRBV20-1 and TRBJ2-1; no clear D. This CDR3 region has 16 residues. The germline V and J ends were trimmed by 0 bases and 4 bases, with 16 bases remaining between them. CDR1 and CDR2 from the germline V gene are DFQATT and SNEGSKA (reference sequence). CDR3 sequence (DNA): TGCAGTGCTAGAGATAACGCGGCAGGTCGGTACAATGAGCAGTTCTTC. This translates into CSARDNAAGRYNEQFF.

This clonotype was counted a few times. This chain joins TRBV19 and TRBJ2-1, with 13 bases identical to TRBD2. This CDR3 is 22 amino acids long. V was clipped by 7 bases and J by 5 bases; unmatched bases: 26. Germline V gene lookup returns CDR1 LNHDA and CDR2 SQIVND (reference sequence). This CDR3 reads CASTRSRRLAGGRLSPHNEQFF. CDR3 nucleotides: TGTGCCAGTACCCGATCCCGTAGACTAGCGGGGGGCCGGCTTAGCCCCCACAATGAGCAGTTCTTC.

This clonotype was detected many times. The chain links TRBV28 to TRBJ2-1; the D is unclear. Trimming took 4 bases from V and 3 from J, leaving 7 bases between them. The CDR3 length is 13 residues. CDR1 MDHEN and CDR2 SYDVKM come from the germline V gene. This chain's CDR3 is CASSWALYNEQFF. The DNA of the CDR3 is TGTGCCAGCAGTTGGGCACTCTACAATGAGCAGTTCTTC.

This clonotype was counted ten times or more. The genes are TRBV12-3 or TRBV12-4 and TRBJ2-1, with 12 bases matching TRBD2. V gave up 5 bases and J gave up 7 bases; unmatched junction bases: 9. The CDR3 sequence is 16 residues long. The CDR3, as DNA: TGTGCCAGCAGTCCGCGGACTAGCGGGACTGGAAATGAGCAGTTCTTC. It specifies CASSPRTSGTGNEQFF.

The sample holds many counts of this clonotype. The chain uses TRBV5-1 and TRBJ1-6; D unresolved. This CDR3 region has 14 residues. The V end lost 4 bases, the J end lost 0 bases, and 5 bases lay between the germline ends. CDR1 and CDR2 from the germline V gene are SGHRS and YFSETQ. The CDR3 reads CASSLSSYNSPLHF. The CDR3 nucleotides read TGCGCCAGCAGCCTAAGCTCCTATAATTCACCCCTCCACTTT. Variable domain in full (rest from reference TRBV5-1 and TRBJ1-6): KAGVTQTPRYLIKTRGQQVTLSCSPISGHRSVSWYQQTPGQGLQFLFEYFSETQRNKGNFPGRFSGRQFSNSRSEMNVSTLELGDSALYLCASSLSSYNSPLHFGNGTRLTVT.

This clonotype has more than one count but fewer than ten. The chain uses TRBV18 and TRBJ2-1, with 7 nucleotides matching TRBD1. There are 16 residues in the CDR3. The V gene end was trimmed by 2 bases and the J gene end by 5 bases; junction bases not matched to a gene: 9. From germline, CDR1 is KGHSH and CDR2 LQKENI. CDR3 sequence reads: CASSPLTGTVNNEQFF. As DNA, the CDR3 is TGTGCCAGCTCACCATTAACAGGGACAGTAAACAATGAGCAGTTCTTC.

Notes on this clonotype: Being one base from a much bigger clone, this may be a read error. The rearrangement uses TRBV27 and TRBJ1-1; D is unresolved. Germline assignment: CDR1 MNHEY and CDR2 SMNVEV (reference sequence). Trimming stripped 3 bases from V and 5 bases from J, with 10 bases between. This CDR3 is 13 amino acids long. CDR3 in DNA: TGTGCCAGCAGTTTTTATGGGTGTACTGAAGCTTTCTTT. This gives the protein CASSFYGCTEAFF.

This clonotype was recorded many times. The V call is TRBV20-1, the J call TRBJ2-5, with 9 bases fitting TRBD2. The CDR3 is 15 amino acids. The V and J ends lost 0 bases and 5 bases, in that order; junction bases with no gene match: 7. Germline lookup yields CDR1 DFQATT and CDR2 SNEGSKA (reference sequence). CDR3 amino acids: CSARDPLAGWETQYF. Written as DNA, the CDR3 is TGCAGTGCTAGAGACCCGCTAGCGGGGTGGGAGACCCAGTACTTC.

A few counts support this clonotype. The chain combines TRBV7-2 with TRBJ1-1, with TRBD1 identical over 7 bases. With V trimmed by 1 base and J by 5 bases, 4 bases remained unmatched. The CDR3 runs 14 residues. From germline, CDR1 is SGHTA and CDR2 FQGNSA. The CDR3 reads CASSLDRGETEAFF. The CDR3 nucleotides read TGTGCCAGCAGCTTAGACAGGGGAGAAACTGAAGCTTTCTTT.

CDR3 DNA: TGTGCCTGGGACTCAGTGGGGTCGAACACCGGGGAGCTGTTTTTT. Protein product: CAWDSVGSNTGELFF. The chain carries TRBV30 and TRBJ2-2, with D uncertain. Deletions cut 5 bases from V and 0 bases from J, with 13 bases between. The V gene's germline CDR1 is GTSNPN and CDR2 SVGIG (reference sequence). This CDR3 is built from 15 residues.

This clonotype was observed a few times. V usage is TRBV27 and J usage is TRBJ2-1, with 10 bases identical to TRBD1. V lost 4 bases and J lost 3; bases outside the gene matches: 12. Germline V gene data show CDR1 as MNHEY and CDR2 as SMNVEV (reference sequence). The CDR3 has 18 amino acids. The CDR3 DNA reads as TGTGCCAGCAGTTACGAAATCTCGGGACAGGGGATCTACAATGAGCAGTTCTTC. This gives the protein CASSYEISGQGIYNEQFF.

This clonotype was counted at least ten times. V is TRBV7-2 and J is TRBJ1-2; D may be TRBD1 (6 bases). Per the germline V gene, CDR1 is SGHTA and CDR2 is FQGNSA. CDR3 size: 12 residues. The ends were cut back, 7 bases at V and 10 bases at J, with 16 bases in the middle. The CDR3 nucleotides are TGTGCCAGCACCTCAGGGGTTCTCGACTACACCTTC. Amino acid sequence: CASTSGVLDYTF.

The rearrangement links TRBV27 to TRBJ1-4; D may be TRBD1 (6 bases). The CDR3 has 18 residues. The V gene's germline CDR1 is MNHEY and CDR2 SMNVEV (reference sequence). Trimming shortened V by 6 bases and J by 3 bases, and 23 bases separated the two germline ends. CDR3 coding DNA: TGTGCCAGCAGCGACAGACCGACAGGCAAGCACCCTAATGAAAAACTGTTTTTT. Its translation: CASSDRPTGKHPNEKLFF.

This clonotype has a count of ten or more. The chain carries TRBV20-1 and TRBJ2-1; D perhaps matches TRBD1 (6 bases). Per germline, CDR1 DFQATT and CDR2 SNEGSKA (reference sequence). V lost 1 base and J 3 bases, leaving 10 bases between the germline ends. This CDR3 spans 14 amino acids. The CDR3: CSARGQVDYNEQFF. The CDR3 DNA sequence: TGCAGTGCTAGAGGACAGGTGGACTACAATGAGCAGTTCTTC.

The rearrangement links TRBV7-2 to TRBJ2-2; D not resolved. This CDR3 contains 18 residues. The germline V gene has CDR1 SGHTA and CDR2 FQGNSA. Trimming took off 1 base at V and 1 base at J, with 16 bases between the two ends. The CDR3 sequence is CASSLDHWQAKNTGELFF. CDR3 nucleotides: TGTGCCAGCAGCTTAGATCATTGGCAGGCCAAGAACACCGGGGAGCTGTTTTTT. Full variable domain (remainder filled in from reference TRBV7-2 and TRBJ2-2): GAGVSQSPSNKVTEKGKDVELRCDPISGHTALYWYRQSLGQGLEFLIYFQGNSAPDKSGLPSDRFSAERTGGSVSTLTIQRTQQEDSAVYLCASSLDHWQAKNTGELFFGEGSRLTVL.

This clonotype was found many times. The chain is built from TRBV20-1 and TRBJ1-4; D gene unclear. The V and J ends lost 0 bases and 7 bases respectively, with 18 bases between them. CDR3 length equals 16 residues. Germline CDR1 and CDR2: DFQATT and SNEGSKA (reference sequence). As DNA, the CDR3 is TGCAGTGCTAGAGATCCCCAACTCTCCTCTATTGAAAAACTGTTTTTT. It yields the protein CSARDPQLSSIEKLFF.

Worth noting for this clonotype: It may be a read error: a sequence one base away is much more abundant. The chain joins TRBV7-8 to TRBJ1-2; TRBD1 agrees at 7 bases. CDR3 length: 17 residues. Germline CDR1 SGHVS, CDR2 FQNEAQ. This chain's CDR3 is CANSLAETGSRMDGYTF. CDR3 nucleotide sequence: TGTGCCAACAGCTTAGCGGAGACAGGGAGTCGGATGGATGGCTACACCTTC.

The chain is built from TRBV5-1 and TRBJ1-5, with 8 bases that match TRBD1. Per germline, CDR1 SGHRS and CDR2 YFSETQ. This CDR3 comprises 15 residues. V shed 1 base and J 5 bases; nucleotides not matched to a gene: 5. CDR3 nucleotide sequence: TGCGCCAGCAGCTTGAGTGGACAGGGTGATCAGCCCCAGCATTTT. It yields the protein CASSLSGQGDQPQHF. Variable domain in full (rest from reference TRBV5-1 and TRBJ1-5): KAGVTQTPRYLIKTRGQQVTLSCSPISGHRSVSWYQQTPGQGLQFLFEYFSETQRNKGNFPGRFSGRQFSNSRSEMNVSTLELGDSALYLCASSLSGQGDQPQHFGDGTRLSIL.

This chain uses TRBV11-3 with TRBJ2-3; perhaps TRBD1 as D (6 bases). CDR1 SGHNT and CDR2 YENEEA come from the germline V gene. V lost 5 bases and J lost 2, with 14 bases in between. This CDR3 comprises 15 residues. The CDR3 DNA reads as TGTGCCAGCAGCCCCCGGGACACAACCACAGATACGCAGTATTTT. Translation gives CASSPRDTTTDTQYF.

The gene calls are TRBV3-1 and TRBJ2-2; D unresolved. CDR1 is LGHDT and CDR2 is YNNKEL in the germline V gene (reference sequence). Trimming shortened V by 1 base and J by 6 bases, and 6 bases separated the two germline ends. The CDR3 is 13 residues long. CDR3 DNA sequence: TGTGCCAGCAGCCAAGGGGATGCCGGGGAGCTGTTTTTT. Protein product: CASSQGDAGELFF.